This T cell receptor (beta chain) originates from a study of OX40 agonist ivuxolimab in advanced cancers. Study background: The treatment was a fully human IgG2 OX40 agonist, ivuxolimab. Averaging about 60 years in age, with a range of about 23 to 90, the cohort was about 85% male.

Germline values: CDR1 SGHVS, CDR2 FQNEAQ. Trimming stripped 5 bases from V and 9 bases from J, with 26 bases between. The CDR3 covers 18 residues. Data came from immunoSEQ multiplex PCR; TCRdb stores just in-frame clones and leaves some out. The table lists around 56,000 clones, roughly 86% of them singletons, with roughly 0.99% in the top ten. Study-wide results and caveats: Within 6 weeks, CD4+ and CD8+ blood T cells expanded clonally at 0.1 to 3.0 mg/kg. Among T cells, CD8+ cells averaged more expanded clones than CD4+ cells.

Points on this clone: Its cognate antigen is unknown.

This clonotype was sampled from an adult with an advanced solid tumor such as melanoma, head and neck, liver or kidney cancer. The sequencing here drew on CD4+ or CD8+ T cells sorted from blood, taken in a trial of the OX40 agonist ivuxolimab. V is TRBV7-8 and J is TRBJ1-6, with TRBD1 as a possible D gene (6 bases). CDR3 in amino acids: CASSAVSAGTKGGSPLHF. The CDR3 coding sequence is TGTGCCAGCAGCGCCGTATCTGCAGGGACAAAAGGAGGTTCACCCCTCCACTTT.